This T cell receptor (beta chain) was profiled in a study of T cell changes during pregnancy in multiple sclerosis. Trimming took off 6 bases at V and 4 bases at J, with 15 bases between the two ends. The CDR3 covers 14 residues. The germline V gene encodes CDR1 KGHSH and CDR2 LQKENI. Only in-frame clones appear in the TCRdb table, and some are missing; sequencing was by immunoSEQ multiplex PCR. The data show more than 50,000 clones, around 92% seen once. The receptor was isolated from a female donor in good health, enrolled as a control in a pregnancy study. V usage is TRBV18 and J usage is TRBJ1-2; D possibly corresponds to TRBD1 (6 bases). The material sequenced was peripheral blood, taken after pregnancy. The CDR3 loop is CASSGGEGVYGYTF. The CDR3 region has the DNA TGTGCCAGCTCCGGTGGTGAGGGGGTCTATGGCTACACCTTC.